A single sample is the source of the 21 T cell receptor beta chains below, sequenced in a study of CD8 T cells in ankylosing spondylitis. MiXCR, run by TCRdb on the 5' RACE reads, gives a single entry per CDR3 protein. The repertoire has about 140,000 distinct CDR3 sequences, around a third of them found once; the top ten carry 4.5% to 6%. Sequencing input: synovial fluid, either unsorted or a sorted T cell fraction (not recorded which). The receptor set was obtained from a male donor with ankylosing spondylitis.

The genes are TRBV12-3 or TRBV12-4 and TRBJ1-5, with D uncertain. V shed 6 bases and J shed 7 bases, with 16 bases lying between them. This CDR3 has 14 amino acids. The CDR3 reads CASSRTQVDQPQHF. The CDR3 bases are TGTGCCAGCAGCCGCACTCAGGTGGACCAGCCCCAGCATTTT.

This clonotype was counted ten times or more. J is TRBJ1-1 and V is TRBV10-3; 7 nucleotides match TRBD1. CDR3 length: 14 residues. The germline CDR1 and CDR2 sequences are ENHRY and SYGVKD. The V and J ends lost 8 bases and 5 bases, in that order; junction bases with no gene match: 11. The CDR3 spells CAIRQGRGVTEAFF. The CDR3 region has the DNA TGTGCCATCCGACAGGGCCGGGGTGTGACTGAAGCTTTCTTT.

There are many counts of this clonotype. The CDR3 region has the DNA TGTGCCAGCAGCCAAGATAGGACTGGCACTGGAAACACCATATATTTT. Protein sequence: CASSQDRTGTGNTIYF. The chain joins TRBV3-1 to TRBJ1-3; D gene unclear. This CDR3 region has 16 residues. V was shortened by 0 bases and J by 2 bases, with 11 bases between the two germline ends. Germline V lookup: CDR1 LGHDT, CDR2 YNNKEL (reference sequence).

The rearrangement joins TRBV7-9 to TRBJ1-1; maybe TRBD1 (5 bases). The germline V and J ends were trimmed by 5 bases and 3 bases, with 13 bases remaining between them. The germline CDR1 and CDR2 sequences are SEHNR and FQNEAQ (reference sequence). The CDR3 is made up of 14 amino acids. CDR3 region: CASSLGGGDTEAFF. CDR3 coding DNA: TGTGCCAGCAGCCTCGGCGGGGGGGACACTGAAGCTTTCTTT.

This clonotype was seen only a few times. The chain combines TRBV4-3 with TRBJ2-7, with D uncertain. Germline V gives CDR1 LGHNA, CDR2 YSLEER. V was cut by 0 bases and J by 4 bases, with 7 bases left in between. CDR3 length: 13 residues. CDR3 residues: CASSQDGKYEQYF. CDR3 nucleotides: TGCGCCAGCAGCCAAGATGGGAAGTACGAGCAGTACTTC.

This chain joins TRBV13 and TRBJ1-1; perhaps TRBD1 as D (5 bases). The CDR3 totals 15 residues. Germline CDR1 is PRHDT and CDR2 is FYEKMQ (reference sequence). Trimming stripped 1 base from V and 0 bases from J, with 9 bases between. The CDR3 reads CASSLAGTMNTEAFF. The CDR3 region has the DNA TGTGCCAGCAGCTTAGCTGGGACTATGAACACTGAAGCTTTCTTT.

The genes are TRBV20-1 and TRBJ2-3; tentatively, D is TRBD1 or TRBD2 (6 bases each). Germline CDR1 and CDR2: DFQATT and SNEGSKA (reference sequence). The V gene lost 3 bases and the J gene lost 4 bases, with 14 bases spanning the gap. This CDR3 comprises 14 residues. The CDR3 DNA is TGCAGTGCTAGTGCAACGGGGGCATCAGATACGCAGTATTTT. This encodes CSASATGASDTQYF.

V is TRBV5-5 and J is TRBJ1-4; TRBD1 might be the D (5 bases). Germline V lookup: CDR1 SGHKS, CDR2 YYEKEE (reference sequence). The V gene lost 2 bases and the J gene lost 6 bases, with 14 bases spanning the gap. The CDR3 sequence is 15 residues long. The CDR3, as DNA: TGTGCCAGCAGCTTCCCGGGGCTCGACCATGAAAAACTGTTTTTT. Protein sequence: CASSFPGLDHEKLFF.

The CDR3 spells CASSQWIGGPTDTQYF. The CDR3 DNA reads as TGTGCCAGCAGCCAATGGATCGGGGGCCCCACAGATACGCAGTATTTT. The J gene is TRBJ2-3, the V gene TRBV14, with D possibly called TRBD1 or TRBD2 (6 bases each). Deletions cut 2 bases from V and 2 bases from J, with 14 bases between. This CDR3 region has 16 residues. CDR1 and CDR2 (germline): SGHDN, FVKESK. The variable domain in full, with the rest retrieved from reference TRBV14 and TRBJ2-3, is EAGVTQFPSHSVIEKGQTVTLRCDPISGHDNLYWYRRVMGKEIKFLLHFVKESKQDESGMPNNRFLAERTGGTYSTLKVQPAELEDSGVYFCASSQWIGGPTDTQYFGPGTRLTVL.

This chain links TRBV28 with TRBJ2-3; 9 nucleotides align to TRBD1. Germline CDR1 is MDHEN and CDR2 is SYDVKM. There are 16 residues in the CDR3. J gave up 2 bases and V 3 bases, and 6 bases lay outside the gene matches. The CDR3 here is CASSFETGGDTDTQYF. CDR3 coding DNA: TGTGCCAGCAGTTTCGAGACAGGGGGGGACACAGATACGCAGTATTTT.

The gene calls are TRBV6-6 and TRBJ1-2; possibly TRBD1 for D (5 bases). The CDR3 sequence is 13 residues long. The V and J ends lost 7 bases and 4 bases respectively, with 13 bases between them. Germline assignment: CDR1 MNHNY and CDR2 SVGAGI (reference sequence). CDR3 residues: CASITGQGYGYTF. CDR3 in DNA: TGTGCCAGCATCACGGGGCAGGGCTATGGCTACACCTTC.

The chain couples TRBV18 to TRBJ1-5; D not resolved. Per the germline V gene, CDR1 is KGHSH and CDR2 is LQKENI. The CDR3 spans 14 residues. V was cut by 0 bases and J by 7 bases, with 10 bases left in between. Here the CDR3 DNA reads TGTGCCAGCTCACCACCGGAAATACTACAGCCCCAGCATTTT. The encoded protein is CASSPPEILQPQHF.

This sequence joins TRBV6-5 and TRBJ1-1; a weak D match, TRBD1 (6 bases). This CDR3 spans 15 amino acids. V lost 4 bases and J 1 base, leaving 13 bases between the germline ends. Germline CDR1 MNHEY, CDR2 SVGAGI. CDR3 bases: TGTGCCAGCAGTTCCCCAGGGGACGGGAACACTGAAGCTTTCTTT. This sequence encodes CASSSPGDGNTEAFF.

The rearrangement links TRBV10-3 to TRBJ2-3; D is possibly TRBD2 (5 bases). CDR1 is ENHRY and CDR2 is SYGVKD in the germline V gene. V was shortened by 11 bases and J by 2 bases, with 17 bases between the two germline ends. CDR3 length: 14 amino acids. CDR3 residues: CAASDFSFTDTQYF. CDR3 coding DNA: TGTGCCGCTTCGGACTTTTCCTTCACAGATACGCAGTATTTT.

The chain employs TRBV6-5 and TRBJ1-6; 9 bases match TRBD1. This CDR3 spans 15 amino acids. Looked up from germline, CDR1 is MNHEY and CDR2 is SVGAGI. The trim removed 0 bases at V and 7 bases at J, leaving 1 base unmatched. CDR3 DNA sequence: TGTGCCAGCAGTTACTCCGGGACAGGGAATTCACCCCTCCACTTT. It yields the protein CASSYSGTGNSPLHF.

This clonotype turned up a few times. The V gene is TRBV6-2 or TRBV6-3, the J gene TRBJ2-7; no reliable D call. The CDR3 contains 12 residues. Germline CDR1 MNHEY, CDR2 SVGEGT. Trimming stripped 5 bases from V and 2 bases from J, with 7 bases between. The CDR3 nucleotides are TGTGCCAGCAGTAGGATCCCCTACGAGCAGTACTTC. The encoded protein is CASSRIPYEQYF.

The sample holds many counts of this clonotype. The V gene is TRBV7-9, the J gene TRBJ2-3; tentative D call: TRBD1 (5 bases). Germline loops: CDR1 SEHNR, CDR2 FQNEAQ (reference sequence). This CDR3 has 13 amino acids. V dropped 5 bases and J dropped 2 bases, with 8 bases sitting between them. This chain's CDR3 is CASSRQLTDTQYF. For the CDR3, the DNA is TGTGCCAGCAGCCGACAGCTCACAGATACGCAGTATTTT. Based on the CDR3 plus reference TRBV7-9 and TRBJ2-3, the full variable domain is DTGVSQNPRHKITKRGQNVTFRCDPISEHNRLYWYRQTLGQGPEFLTYFQNEAQLEKSRLLSDRFSAERPKGSFSTLEIQRTEQGDSAMYLCASSRQLTDTQYFGPGTRLTVL.

The chain combines TRBV20-1 with TRBJ2-4; 8 bases map to TRBD2. Germline trimming cut 6 bases from V and 5 bases from J; bases unmatched to any gene: 9. CDR1 DFQATT and CDR2 SNEGSKA come from the germline V gene (reference sequence). The CDR3 covers 14 residues. The CDR3 DNA follows: TGCAGTGCCCTGCCTCCGGGGGGGGAAAACATTCAGTACTTC. It codes for CSALPPGGENIQYF.

The gene calls are TRBV11-2 and TRBJ2-3, with TRBD1 identical over 10 bases. CDR1 is SGHAT, CDR2 FQNNGV, per germline. CDR3 length: 15 residues. The ends lost 5 bases at V and 5 bases at J; junction bases unmatched: 7. The CDR3 sequence is CASSPSGQGRDTQYF. The CDR3 bases are TGTGCCAGCAGCCCCTCGGGACAGGGGCGAGATACGCAGTATTTT.

This sequence joins TRBV24-1 and TRBJ2-3, with a tentative D call TRBD1 (5 bases). The V and J ends lost 7 bases and 4 bases respectively, with 14 bases between them. The CDR3 is made up of 14 amino acids. The germline gives CDR1 KGHDR, CDR2 SFDVKD. In DNA, the CDR3 is TGTGCCACCAGCACAGGAGACGGAGCAGATACGCAGTATTTT. This sequence encodes CATSTGDGADTQYF.

The chain is built from TRBV20-1 and TRBJ2-1, with 11 bases fitting TRBD2. V trimming: 1 base; J trimming: 4 bases; junction bases outside the gene matches: 9. The germline V gene has CDR1 DFQATT and CDR2 SNEGSKA (reference sequence). The CDR3 length is 17 residues. Written as DNA, the CDR3 is TGCAGTGCTAGAGTGTCTGAGGGGACTAGCGGTTACAATGAGCAGTTCTTC. Its translation: CSARVSEGTSGYNEQFF.